Following are 10 T cell receptor beta chains from one sample sequenced in a study of control samples from healthy donors and cancer patients. This table comes from immunoSEQ multiplex PCR, and its TCRdb copy is limited to in-frame clones, with some not included. The sample shows about 140,000 clones, approximately 94% of them seen only once. Sequencing input: blood. All receptors derive from a man aged 40-49 years in good health.

The chain links TRBV5-6 to TRBJ1-2; 7 nucleotides align to TRBD1. The length of the CDR3 is 13 residues. Germline loops: CDR1 SGHDT, CDR2 YYEEEE. The trim removed 5 bases at V and 5 bases at J, leaving 6 bases unmatched. The CDR3 loop is CASRPWTGYGYTF. CDR3 DNA sequence: TGTGCCAGCAGACCCTGGACAGGTTATGGCTACACCTTC.

The chain joins TRBV9 to TRBJ2-7; TRBD2 aligns across 8 bases. V was clipped by 0 bases and J by 5 bases; unmatched bases: 10. Germline V gene sequence: CDR1 SGDLS, CDR2 YYNGEE. CDR3 length equals 16 residues. CDR3 sequence (DNA): TGTGCCAGCAGCGTAGGATCCGGGGGGGATATGAACGAGCAGTACTTC. It translates to CASSVGSGGDMNEQYF.

This sequence joins TRBV9 and TRBJ2-1; D might be TRBD1 (6 bases). Germline CDR1 SGDLS, CDR2 YYNGEE. Trimming shortened V by 0 bases and J by 5 bases, and 12 bases separated the two germline ends. CDR3 length: 15 amino acids. CDR3 sequence reads: CASSVGQGKHNEQFF. DNA of the CDR3: TGTGCCAGCAGCGTAGGTCAGGGGAAACACAATGAGCAGTTCTTC. Supplemented by reference TRBV9 and TRBJ2-1, the full variable domain reads DSGVTQTPKHLITATGQRVTLRCSPRSGDLSVYWYQQSLDQGLQFLIQYYNGEERAKGNILERFSAQQFPDLHSELNLSSLELGDSALYFCASSVGQGKHNEQFFGPGTRLTVL.

This chain joins TRBV9 and TRBJ1-1; no clear D. This CDR3 is built from 14 residues. The V end was cut by 0 bases, the J end by 0 bases, with 6 bases between. Germline V lookup: CDR1 SGDLS, CDR2 YYNGEE. CDR3 in DNA: TGTGCCAGCAGCGTAGGGCCCTTGAACACTGAAGCTTTCTTT. The encoded protein is CASSVGPLNTEAFF.

The gene calls are TRBV7-2 and TRBJ2-2; D may be TRBD2 (6 bases). V lost 9 bases to trimming and J lost 6 bases, with 17 bases between them. The CDR3 has 14 residues. Germline V lookup: CDR1 SGHTA, CDR2 FQGNSA. The CDR3 region is CASRAGGAAGELFF. CDR3 bases: TGTGCCAGTAGAGCGGGCGGGGCCGCCGGGGAGCTGTTTTTT. Full variable domain (rest looked up from reference TRBV7-2 and TRBJ2-2): GAGVSQSPSNKVTEKGKDVELRCDPISGHTALYWYRQSLGQGLEFLIYFQGNSAPDKSGLPSDRFSAERTGGSVSTLTIQRTQQEDSAVYLCASRAGGAAGELFFGEGSRLTVL.

The chain links TRBV7-3 to TRBJ1-1; the D is unclear. V lost 3 bases and J 0 bases, leaving 5 bases between the germline ends. Germline assignment: CDR1 SGHTA and CDR2 FQGTGA. This CDR3 spans 13 amino acids. The CDR3 loop reads CASSFSMNTEAFF. CDR3 coding DNA: TGTGCCAGCAGCTTTAGCATGAACACTGAAGCTTTCTTT.

This CDR3 is CATSRKGQGRLEQYF. CDR3 bases: TGTGCCACCAGTAGGAAAGGACAGGGGCGACTCGAGCAGTACTTC. The chain employs TRBV15 and TRBJ2-7; 9 nucleotides align to TRBD1. The CDR3 loop spans 15 amino acids. V lost 6 bases, J lost 6 bases, and 12 bases stayed unmatched. Germline loops: CDR1 LNHNV, CDR2 YYDKDF (reference sequence).

The rearrangement links TRBV7-2 to TRBJ2-4, with D tentatively TRBD2 (5 bases). V shed 2 bases and J shed 6 bases, with 11 bases lying between them. The CDR3 length is 14 residues. The germline CDR1 and CDR2 sequences are SGHTA and FQGNSA. The CDR3 reads CASSLTRLLNIQYF. Here the CDR3 DNA reads TGTGCCAGCAGCTTAACTAGACTTCTAAACATTCAGTACTTC.

This chain links TRBV10-3 with TRBJ1-1; D is undetermined. The V end lost 2 bases, the J end lost 0 bases, and 1 base lay between the germline ends. Per germline, CDR1 ENHRY and CDR2 SYGVKD. This CDR3 has 12 amino acids. The CDR3 bases are TGTGCCATCAGTGAGGTGAACACTGAAGCTTTCTTT. Protein sequence: CAISEVNTEAFF.

The J gene is TRBJ2-7, the V gene TRBV9; D unresolved. In germline, CDR1 is SGDLS, CDR2 YYNGEE. There are 15 residues in the CDR3. V lost 1 base and J lost 1, with 12 bases in between. The CDR3 DNA reads as TGTGCCAGCAGCGTAAGCCCAAAAGTATCCTACGAGCAGTACTTC. This sequence encodes CASSVSPKVSYEQYF.